The following is a T cell receptor (beta chain) sequence with its context. The data derive from a study of blood T cell repertoires in COVID-19. Background on the study: Sites across the United States, Italy and Spain contributed samples from acute and convalescent COVID-19. Sources were T cells, B-cell-depleted T cells, or PBMCs; the material itself was cDNA or gDNA.

As processed by the authors: Amplification of reference gene primers was used by the study to estimate nucleated cell counts. TCRdb's table, derived via immunoSEQ multiplex PCR, lists solely in-frame clones and lacks some. The V and J calls and the clone size are those of that table, but D and trimming were determined from the DNA. The sample has about 74,000 clones, more than 90% seen once; the top ten hold 1.5%. Material: peripheral blood. This receptor was obtained from a middle-aged man with acute or convalescent COVID-19.

The DNA for the CDR3 is TGTGCCAGCAGCCGACGGGTTTCACCCCTCCACTTT. Encoded protein: CASSRRVSPLHF. The chain uses TRBV3-1 (or the pseudogene TRBV3-2) and TRBJ1-6; D gene uncertain. CDR1 and CDR2 (germline): LGHDT, YNNKEL (reference sequence). The CDR3 totals 12 residues. V lost 4 bases and J 9 bases, leaving 7 bases between the germline ends.